This TCR beta chain emerged from a study of blood T cell repertoires in COVID-19. Turning to the study itself: PBMCs, B-cell-depleted T cells, or T cells provided the cDNA or gDNA that made up the material.

The germline V gene has CDR1 LNHDA and CDR2 SQIVND (reference sequence). V lost 5 bases and J lost 10, with 20 bases in between. The CDR3 is 14 residues long. The repertoire was sequenced with immunoSEQ multiplex PCR; TCRdb's copy has only in-frame clones and lacks some. The sample has approximately 110,000 clones; around four fifths are singletons. The sequence came from a woman aged 70 to 79 with acute or convalescent COVID-19. Material for sequencing was peripheral blood. The chain employs TRBV19 and TRBJ1-1; perhaps TRBD1 as D (6 bases). The chain's CDR3 is CASSSGTRFRGAFF. Written as DNA, the CDR3 is TGTGCCAGTAGTTCCGGGACACGCTTTCGGGGAGCTTTCTTT. Supplemented by reference TRBV19 and TRBJ1-1, the full variable domain reads DGGITQSPKYLFRKEGQNVTLSCEQNLNHDAMYWYRQDPGQGLRLIYYSQIVNDFQKGDIAEGYSVSREKKESFPLTVTSAQKNPTAFYLCASSSGTRFRGAFFGQGTRLTVV.